This is a list of T cell receptor beta chains from one sample in a study of naive and memory T cell subsets. TCRdb used MiXCR to reprocess the UMI-ligation and nested PCR reads, holding one entry per CDR3 protein. The sample lists around 140,000 distinct CDR3 sequences; approximately 20% were seen once. Sequencing was carried out using naive CD8+ T cells from blood. Receptors originate from a human donor in good health. CDR3s include the opening cysteine and the closing phenylalanine or tryptophan. Expanded clones get a size class; other rows say once, few or many, or leave the size out.

J	size	V	CDR3
TRBJ2-1	-	TRBV5-6	CASSLHQPNNEQFF
TRBJ1-1	-	TRBV6-5	CASTTRHVNTEAFF
TRBJ2-1	-	TRBV7-8	CASSFTGTGLNEQFF
TRBJ2-7	many	TRBV2	CASSYFPTSYEQYF
TRBJ2-7	-	TRBV27	CASSLYHPSLRGEQYF
TRBJ2-7	few	TRBV7-2	CASSLGSSEQYF
TRBJ2-1	once	TRBV27	CASSPLAGSPKEQFF
TRBJ1-2	-	TRBV30	CASTGDRYGYTF
TRBJ2-5	-	TRBV18	CASSPEQETQYF
TRBJ2-7	-	TRBV6-5	CASSYPGQGFYEQYF
TRBJ1-1	-	TRBV28	CASSPAGQMNTEAFF
TRBJ1-5	few	TRBV7-8	CASSTRDRVFQPQHF
TRBJ2-2	-	TRBV29-1	CSVEGLAGAGELFF
TRBJ1-1	many	TRBV2	CASTYLEPAGTEAFF
TRBJ2-3	-	TRBV5-1	CASSSRTSVKSTDTQYF
TRBJ1-1	few	TRBV6-6	CASSYTHLRDRYNTEAFF
TRBJ2-7	-	TRBV20-1	CSARDRGWWDEQYF
TRBJ1-1	few	TRBV6-1	CASSEGQGVNTEAFF
TRBJ1-5	once	TRBV30	CAWSVGQGYQPQHF
TRBJ2-1	few	TRBV7-6	CASSYAFPPKHEQFF
TRBJ2-1	few	TRBV9	CASSNRLAGGPVNSYNEQFF
TRBJ2-1	many	TRBV7-9	CASSLGSLAGGRYNEQFF
TRBJ2-2	-	TRBV10-3	CATLAGANTGELFF
TRBJ2-1	few	TRBV12-3/TRBV12-4	CATLRGNNEQFF
TRBJ2-7	few	TRBV7-2	CASSPGEAETYEQYF
TRBJ1-2	-	TRBV6-1	CASTGGYYGYTF
TRBJ2-7	few	TRBV28	CASSRTGDTYEQYF
TRBJ2-3	-	TRBV3-1	CASSQESLVVAGPSDTQYF
TRBJ2-1	-	TRBV6-2/TRBV6-3	CASSYSTLAVRSYNEQFF
TRBJ2-7	few	TRBV5-1	CASSLRGIETLYEQYF
TRBJ2-1	-	TRBV19	CAASIGTGSYNEQFF
TRBJ2-7	few	TRBV28	CATGQHTYEQYF
TRBJ2-7	few	TRBV28	CASSFGYSEQYF
TRBJ2-3	few	TRBV12-3/TRBV12-4	CASSLQAGGADTQYF
TRBJ2-7	many	TRBV27	CASSLFRNSYEQYF
TRBJ2-6	-	TRBV6-5	CASMAGSPFGSGANVLTF
TRBJ2-5	-	TRBV11-2	CASSLAGTVLETQYF
TRBJ2-2	-	TRBV27	CASSLTRQGQNTGELFF
TRBJ2-7	-	TRBV7-9	CASSWPQGEQYF
TRBJ1-1	-	TRBV5-1	CASRSLGWTEAFF
TRBJ1-5	-	TRBV20-1	CSARELDRGYNQPQHF
TRBJ2-1	-	TRBV7-9	CASSAPRGFNEQFF
TRBJ1-1	-	TRBV4-1	CASSQYLQGKEAFF
TRBJ2-3	few	TRBV27	CASCIAAGDTDTQYF
TRBJ2-3	-	TRBV4-1	CASSQENLAPGTDTQYF
TRBJ2-1	-	TRBV27	CASSLSGSSYNEQFF
TRBJ2-7	-	TRBV6-6	CASRTKREGLKQYF
TRBJ2-5	-	TRBV20-1	CSARAIGETQYF
TRBJ1-1	many	TRBV5-1	CASSWIGRDTEAFF
TRBJ2-1	-	TRBV6-5	CASSYSLDGGSQFF
TRBJ2-7	few	TRBV10-3	CAISEQTALDEQYF
TRBJ2-3	few	TRBV6-2/TRBV6-3	CASSYVGYTDTQYF
TRBJ2-7	-	TRBV29-1	CSVGGGLAEPYEQYF